The 30 T cell receptor beta chains presented below share a single source sample, sequenced in a study of regulatory T cells in long-lasting Graves disease. Time point defined: persistent/refractory GD, antithyroid drugs over 5 years with positive TRAb. Construction of the TCR library relied on RNA isolated from PBMCs. In building TCR beta libraries, iRepertoire HTBI primers were used together with Arm-PCR of CDR3 regions. TCRdb reprocessed the multiplex PCR reads with MiXCR, giving one entry per CDR3 protein. The table records about 430,000 distinct CDR3 sequences, 21% of them present only once. This specimen was peripheral blood mononuclear cells (PBMCs), taken when the disease was refractory, from a patient treated with antithyroid drugs. All receptors derive from a female donor with Graves disease.

This clonotype has a handful of counts. V and J are TRBV7-3 and TRBJ2-7; no definite D call. This CDR3 contains 13 residues. Trimming took off 0 bases at V and 1 base at J, with 4 bases between the two ends. Per germline, CDR1 SGHTA and CDR2 FQGTGA. The CDR3 sequence is CASSLTRSYEQYF. CDR3 nucleotides: TGTGCCAGCAGCTTAACCAGGTCCTACGAGCAGTACTTC.

The CDR3 nucleotides read TGTGCCAGCAGCTTAGAGGGTCCCCAAAACCTCGGGGAGCTGTTTTTT. Encoded protein: CASSLEGPQNLGELFF. The J gene is TRBJ2-2, the V gene TRBV11-1, with D unclear. The ends were cut back, 1 base at V and 7 bases at J, with 16 bases in the middle. Germline assignment: CDR1 SGHAT and CDR2 FQDESV (reference sequence). This CDR3 comprises 16 residues. Full variable domain (remainder filled in from reference TRBV11-1 and TRBJ2-2): EAEVAQSPRYKITEKSQAVAFWCDPISGHATLYWYRQILGQGPELLVQFQDESVVDDSQLPKDRFSAERLKGVDSTLKIQPAELGDSAMYLCASSLEGPQNLGELFFGEGSRLTVL.

The chain uses TRBV19 and TRBJ1-2, with D possibly matching TRBD1 (5 bases). CDR1 LNHDA and CDR2 SQIVND come from the germline V gene (reference sequence). This CDR3 has 12 amino acids. Trimming left V 3 bases short and J 10 bases short, with 12 bases between. The CDR3, as DNA: TGTGCCAGTAGTATCCTCACAGGAGACTACACCTTC. Protein: CASSILTGDYTF.

This clonotype was picked up many times. V and J are TRBV30 and TRBJ2-7; TRBD1 is a possible D gene (5 bases). Germline CDR1 reads GTSNPN; CDR2 reads SVGIG (reference sequence). V was clipped by 4 bases and J by 3 bases, with 13 bases between them. The CDR3 sequence is 13 residues long. CDR3 coding DNA: TGTGCCTGGATGGGGCCCCAGAGCTACGAGCAGTACTTC. This encodes CAWMGPQSYEQYF.

This clonotype was counted ten times or more. The rearrangement joins TRBV27 to TRBJ2-2, with 9 nucleotides matching TRBD1. CDR3 length: 15 residues. V was clipped by 5 bases and J by 3 bases; unmatched bases: 4. CDR1 MNHEY and CDR2 SMNVEV come from the germline V gene (reference sequence). This chain's CDR3 is CASSHRGPYTGELFF. In DNA, the CDR3 is TGTGCCAGCAGTCACAGGGGGCCCTACACCGGGGAGCTGTTTTTT.

In this sample, this clonotype turned up once. The chain recombines TRBV19 with TRBJ2-1; D remains ambiguous. CDR3 length: 14 amino acids. V gave up 0 bases and J gave up 3 bases, with 6 bases separating them. Per the germline V gene, CDR1 is LNHDA and CDR2 is SQIVND (reference sequence). CDR3 sequence: CASSIDPHYNEQFF. Written as DNA, the CDR3 is TGTGCCAGTAGTATAGATCCCCACTACAATGAGCAGTTCTTC.

This clonotype was counted many times. This chain connects TRBV20-1 to TRBJ2-5; D possibly uses TRBD1 or TRBD2 (5 bases each). Trimming removed 0 bases from V and 5 bases from J, with 10 bases in between. The CDR3 is 13 amino acids. Germline V CDR1 and CDR2: DFQATT, SNEGSKA (reference sequence). The CDR3 loop reads CSARDEWGETQYF. For the CDR3, the DNA is TGCAGTGCTAGAGATGAATGGGGGGAGACCCAGTACTTC.

This clonotype was picked up many times. The chain links TRBV27 to TRBJ2-2; TRBD2 matches 7 bases. Trimming took 6 bases from V and 5 from J; bases not matched to a gene: 9. The CDR3 is made up of 15 amino acids. Germline-derived CDR1 and CDR2 are MNHEY and SMNVEV (reference sequence). The CDR3 coding sequence is TGTGCCAGCAGCCAGCTAGCGGTAGGGACCGGGGAGCTGTTTTTT. Its translation is CASSQLAVGTGELFF.

The rearrangement joins TRBV5-5 to TRBJ2-7, with a weak D call TRBD2 (7 bases). Germline V CDR1 and CDR2: SGHKS, YYEKEE (reference sequence). CDR3 length: 16 residues. V was shortened by 0 bases and J by 6 bases, with 19 bases between the two germline ends. DNA for the CDR3: TGTGCCAGCAGCTTGGAAGGGGGGGCACGGTTGTTCGAGCAGTACTTC. Residues: CASSLEGGARLFEQYF.

About this clonotype itself: This sequence may be a read error, since a much larger clone differs from it by one base. This chain uses TRBV5-1 with TRBJ2-7, with 10 bases that match TRBD1. The CDR3 extends over 14 amino acids. CDR1 SGHRS and CDR2 YFSETQ come from the germline V gene. The CDR3 nucleotides are TGCGCCAGCCACCGTGGGGACAGGGGTTACGGGCAGTACTTC. Its translation: CASHRGDRGYGQYF.

This clonotype was seen ten or more times. The CDR3 is CASSPGTSAVHEQFF. In nucleotides, the CDR3 is TGTGCCAGCAGCCCCGGGACTAGCGCCGTCCATGAGCAGTTCTTC. V and J are TRBV6-1 and TRBJ2-1; TRBD2 matches at 10 bases. The V and J ends lost 6 bases and 8 bases, in that order; junction bases with no gene match: 10. CDR3 length equals 15 residues. CDR1 and CDR2 (germline): MNHNS, SASEGT.

V and J are TRBV5-5 and TRBJ2-1; D is undetermined. The CDR3 has 12 amino acids. The V end was cut by 3 bases, the J end by 8 bases, with 9 bases between. CDR1 is SGHKS and CDR2 is YYEKEE in the germline V gene (reference sequence). The CDR3 DNA reads TGTGCCAGCAGCTCGGCATGGCATGAGCAGTTCTTC. Its translation: CASSSAWHEQFF.

This clonotype was recorded a few times. V gene TRBV5-6 combines with J gene TRBJ1-5; TRBD1 aligns across 8 bases. Germline values: CDR1 SGHDT, CDR2 YYEEEE. CDR3 length equals 15 residues. The V segment lost 0 bases and the J segment 6 bases; nucleotides outside the gene matches: 5. The CDR3 DNA is TGTGCCAGCAGCTTGGGCAGGGGGCTGTTTCAGCCCCAGCATTTT. Translating gives CASSLGRGLFQPQHF.

This clonotype showed up just once. The CDR3 protein is CASSDRDRGYEQYF. The CDR3 bases are TGCGCCAGCAGCGACCGGGACAGGGGCTACGAGCAGTACTTC. The chain carries TRBV5-1 and TRBJ2-7; 10 bases map to TRBD1. Germline loops: CDR1 SGHRS, CDR2 YFSETQ. The CDR3 runs 14 residues. The J segment lost 3 bases and the V segment lost 4 bases, leaving 4 bases of the junction unmatched.

In this sample, this clonotype turned up many times. V usage is TRBV28 and J usage is TRBJ2-7, with D maybe TRBD1 (5 bases). CDR1 and CDR2 (germline): MDHEN, SYDVKM. V lost 3 bases and J lost 7, with 10 bases in between. The CDR3 has 12 residues. The CDR3 DNA reads as TGTGCCAGCAGTTTGGGGCTAAAAGAGCAGTACTTC. Its translation: CASSLGLKEQYF.

This chain links TRBV13 with TRBJ2-7; D remains unclear. V was trimmed by 1 base and J by 6 bases, leaving 7 bases between them. Germline CDR1 reads PRHDT; CDR2 reads FYEKMQ (reference sequence). This CDR3 comprises 12 residues. This CDR3 is CASSLDRTEQYF. The CDR3 bases are TGTGCCAGCAGCTTAGACCGAACCGAGCAGTACTTC.

Points on this clonotype: This sequence may be a read error, since a much larger clone differs from it by one base. The V call is TRBV28, the J call TRBJ1-3; 8 bases match TRBD1. Per germline, CDR1 MDHEN and CDR2 SYDVKM. CDR3 length equals 14 residues. V trimming: 8 bases; J trimming: 0 bases; junction bases outside the gene matches: 3. CDR3 in amino acids: CASGQGLSGNTIYF. The CDR3 DNA sequence: TGTGCCAGCGGACAGGGACTCTCTGGAAACACCATATATTTT.

The J gene is TRBJ2-3, the V gene TRBV20-1; a possible D gene is TRBD2 (6 bases). In germline, CDR1 is DFQATT, CDR2 SNEGSKA (reference sequence). Trimming shortened V by 1 base and J by 2 bases, and 13 bases separated the two germline ends. The CDR3 runs 15 residues. The DNA for the CDR3 is TGCAGTGCTAGAGGACCTGGGGGGTCCACAGATACGCAGTATTTT. Translating gives CSARGPGGSTDTQYF.

The sample holds many counts of this clonotype. The genes are TRBV28 and TRBJ2-2; TRBD1 aligns across 8 bases. Germline V gene sequence: CDR1 MDHEN, CDR2 SYDVKM. This CDR3 has 13 residues. The CDR3 DNA reads TGTGGTACGGGACAGGTTAACACCGGGGAGCTGTTTTTT. Protein: CGTGQVNTGELFF.

This clonotype appeared many times. The gene calls are TRBV12-3 or TRBV12-4 and TRBJ2-2, with 12 positions matching TRBD2. V was pared by 5 bases and J by 4 bases, with 2 bases of the junction left unmatched. The CDR3 is 15 residues long. The CDR3 nucleotides are TGTGCCAGCAGTAGACTAGCGGGAGTCACCGGGGAGCTGTTTTTT. This encodes CASSRLAGVTGELFF.

This clonotype was seen more than once but under ten times. V gene TRBV3-1 combines with J gene TRBJ2-7; D assignment may be TRBD1 or TRBD2 (5 bases each). CDR1 and CDR2 (germline): LGHDT, YNNKEL (reference sequence). The V end lost 4 bases, the J end lost 7 bases, and 23 bases lay between the germline ends. The CDR3 has 16 residues. This CDR3 is CASSLKTGTSSGEQYF. CDR3 nucleotides: TGTGCCAGCAGCCTAAAAACCGGGACCTCTTCGGGGGAGCAGTACTTC.

The table lists this clonotype with many counts. The CDR3 spells CASSQEPGNYGYTF. In DNA form, the CDR3 reads TGTGCCAGCAGCCAAGAGCCGGGTAACTATGGCTACACCTTC. The chain has TRBV3-1 and TRBJ1-2; no firm D call. CDR1 and CDR2 from the germline V gene are LGHDT and YNNKEL (reference sequence). The V end was cut by 0 bases, the J end by 1 base, with 6 bases between. This CDR3 spans 14 amino acids.

The chain recombines TRBV4-1 with TRBJ1-4; D is uncertain. Germline lookup yields CDR1 MGHRA and CDR2 YSYEKL. The CDR3 is 17 residues long. V lost 2 bases and J 0 bases, leaving 13 bases between the germline ends. The CDR3 loop reads CASSQRLPLATNEKLFF. DNA of the CDR3: TGCGCCAGCAGCCAACGTTTGCCCCTTGCAACTAATGAAAAACTGTTTTTT.

The sample holds many counts of this clonotype. The CDR3 sequence: CASSPSTGAAYGYTF. The CDR3 region has the DNA TGTGCCAGTTCACCCTCGACAGGGGCCGCCTATGGCTACACCTTC. The V call is TRBV19, the J call TRBJ1-2; 8 nucleotides line up with TRBD1. The CDR3 consists of 15 residues. V lost 8 bases to trimming and J lost 4 bases; unmatched junction nucleotides: 12. The germline gives CDR1 LNHDA, CDR2 SQIVND (reference sequence).

The chain is built from TRBV4-1 and TRBJ1-1; D possibly corresponds to TRBD1 (6 bases). The CDR3 runs 15 residues. Germline V gene lookup returns CDR1 MGHRA and CDR2 YSYEKL. V lost 0 bases and J lost 2, with 10 bases in between. In nucleotides, the CDR3 is TGCGCCAGCAGCCAAGATCGGACAGCAAACACTGAAGCTTTCTTT. Protein sequence: CASSQDRTANTEAFF.

This chain uses TRBV3-1 with TRBJ2-3, with 8 bases matching TRBD2. This CDR3 is built from 16 residues. Germline CDR1 is LGHDT and CDR2 is YNNKEL (reference sequence). Losses at the gene ends were 0 bases for V and 6 bases for J; bases not matched to a gene: 8. In DNA, the CDR3 is TGTGCCAGCAGCCAAGAGCAAGCGGGAGCGGTGGATACGCAGTATTTT. Encoded protein: CASSQEQAGAVDTQYF.

This clonotype was picked up many times. The V and J genes are TRBV12-3 or TRBV12-4 and TRBJ2-7, with 9 bases identical to TRBD1. CDR3 length: 18 residues. The V gene end was trimmed by 3 bases and the J gene end by 7 bases; junction bases not matched to a gene: 19. The CDR3 sequence is CASSFTYPRDRVVREQYF. CDR3 sequence (DNA): TGTGCCAGCAGTTTTACCTACCCCCGGGACAGGGTGGTTAGGGAGCAGTACTTC.

This clonotype has ten or more counts. The chain has TRBV12-3 or TRBV12-4 and TRBJ2-7; 10 bases align to TRBD2. The length of the CDR3 is 15 residues. The V and J ends lost 3 bases and 5 bases, in that order; junction bases with no gene match: 7. CDR3 loop: CASSFVLAGDNEQYF. The DNA of the CDR3 is TGTGCCAGCAGTTTCGTGCTAGCGGGAGATAACGAGCAGTACTTC.

This clonotype was found many times. The CDR3 coding sequence is TGTGCCAGCACTCATATTTGCTTGGGGGCCTCTTGGGACACCGGGGAGCTGTTTTTT. Translation: CASTHICLGASWDTGELFF. The V and J genes are TRBV28 and TRBJ2-2; TRBD1 is a possible D gene (6 bases). CDR3 size: 19 residues. V was pared by 7 bases and J by 3 bases, with 27 bases between. Germline CDR1 reads MDHEN; CDR2 reads SYDVKM.

The gene calls are TRBV15 and TRBJ2-7, with 9 positions matching TRBD2. There are 17 residues in the CDR3. Germline CDR1 is LNHNV and CDR2 is YYDKDF (reference sequence). Trimming removed 0 bases from V and 5 bases from J; junction bases left unmatched: 11. The CDR3 protein is CATSRDRELAGRDEQYF. DNA for the CDR3: TGTGCCACCAGCAGAGATCGTGAGCTAGCGGGGCGGGACGAGCAGTACTTC.